Below, 15 T cell receptor beta chains from the same sample are listed, as sequenced in a study of blood T cell repertoires in COVID-19. Sequencing was performed with immunoSEQ multiplex PCR; in TCRdb, only in-frame clones are kept and a portion is missing. In the table there are 200,000 to 250,000 clones, about 85% of which are singletons. Material for sequencing was peripheral blood. The receptors shown here come from a man in his forties with acute or convalescent COVID-19.

The rearrangement links TRBV7-9 to TRBJ1-2, with 7 bases matching TRBD1. This CDR3 is built from 14 residues. Germline V lookup: CDR1 SEHNR, CDR2 FQNEAQ (reference sequence). The J segment lost 2 bases and the V segment lost 5 bases, leaving 5 bases of the junction unmatched. CDR3 residues: CASSQDRMNYGYTF. The DNA of the CDR3 is TGTGCCAGCAGCCAGGACAGGATGAACTATGGCTACACCTTC.

This chain joins TRBV6-1 and TRBJ2-1; D not certain. The CDR3 contains 12 residues. V lost 3 bases, J lost 4 bases, and 4 bases lay in between. The germline V gene has CDR1 MNHNS and CDR2 SASEGT. CDR3 residues: CASSDIYNEQFF. The CDR3, as DNA: TGTGCCAGCAGTGATATTTACAATGAGCAGTTCTTC.

The chain couples TRBV4-2 to TRBJ1-3; the D gene is possibly TRBD1 (5 bases). The V gene's germline CDR1 is LGHNA and CDR2 YNFKEQ. This CDR3 has 16 residues. Trimming left V 1 base short and J 7 bases short, with 17 bases between. DNA for the CDR3: TGTGCCAGCAGCCAAGTTGCTGGGGCGAGTGCGAACACCATATATTTT. It specifies CASSQVAGASANTIYF.

This chain links TRBV5-4 with TRBJ2-7; D is undetermined. The CDR3 extends over 14 amino acids. Germline V gene lookup returns CDR1 SGHNT and CDR2 YYREEE (reference sequence). V lost 0 bases and J lost 7, with 14 bases in between. The CDR3 sequence is CASSLAPPAGEQYF. The CDR3 DNA follows: TGTGCCAGCAGCTTGGCCCCGCCGGCCGGGGAGCAGTACTTC.

The rearrangement joins TRBV30 to TRBJ2-1, with 7 bases aligning to TRBD2. The CDR3 sequence is 13 residues long. Trimming cost V 7 bases and J 3 bases; bases outside gene matches: 6. Germline V gives CDR1 GTSNPN, CDR2 SVGIG (reference sequence). CDR3 coding DNA: TGTGCCTTGACTAGCTCTTACTACAATGAGCAGTTCTTC. Its protein product is CALTSSYYNEQFF.

Concerning this clone itself: Within the sample, other DNA sequences also encode this same CDR3. The V and J genes are TRBV9 and TRBJ1-3; no definite D call. The V end lost 0 bases, the J end lost 0 bases, and 7 bases lay between the germline ends. The CDR3 spans 15 residues. Germline-derived CDR1 and CDR2 are SGDLS and YYNGEE. The DNA for the CDR3 is TGTGCCAGCAGCGTAGGCGCAAGCTCTGGAAACACCATATATTTT. Protein: CASSVGASSGNTIYF. The full variable domain, rest sourced from reference TRBV9 and TRBJ1-3, is DSGVTQTPKHLITATGQRVTLRCSPRSGDLSVYWYQQSLDQGLQFLIQYYNGEERAKGNILERFSAQQFPDLHSELNLSSLELGDSALYFCASSVGASSGNTIYFGEGSWLTVV.

V gene TRBV2 combines with J gene TRBJ1-1, with TRBD1 matching 8 bases. CDR1 and CDR2 from the germline V gene are SNHLY and FYNNEI. The CDR3 runs 13 residues. Trimming took 4 bases from V and 6 from J; bases not matched to a gene: 4. The CDR3 protein is CASSGQGLAEAFF. The CDR3 nucleotides are TGTGCCAGCAGTGGACAGGGGCTGGCTGAAGCTTTCTTT.

The gene calls are TRBV18 and TRBJ2-6; D might be TRBD1 (6 bases). The CDR3 is 18 residues long. Germline V gives CDR1 KGHSH, CDR2 LQKENI. Trimming pared 2 bases from V and 4 bases from J, leaving 18 bases between. The CDR3 spells CASSPEGQSLWGANVLTF. The CDR3 DNA reads as TGTGCCAGCTCACCAGAGGGACAATCCCTATGGGGGGCCAACGTCCTGACTTTC.

The V and J genes are TRBV18 and TRBJ1-2; no clear D. The germline gives CDR1 KGHSH, CDR2 LQKENI. The CDR3 is 17 residues long. V was clipped by 6 bases and J by 4 bases, with 24 bases between them. The CDR3, as DNA: TGTGCCAGCTCTCCTACCGCGGCGGTTCCCGCCCCCTATGGCTACACCTTC. Its translation: CASSPTAAVPAPYGYTF.

The chain links TRBV28 to TRBJ1-1; possibly TRBD1 for D (6 bases). Germline V gene data show CDR1 as MDHEN and CDR2 as SYDVKM. This CDR3 has 14 residues. The V and J ends lost 6 bases and 5 bases respectively, with 16 bases between them. The CDR3 DNA reads TGTGCCAGCAGCCTGGGGGGGGCGAGGACTGAAGCTTTCTTT. Translated: CASSLGGARTEAFF.

The rearrangement uses TRBV2 and TRBJ1-2, with 7 bases aligning to TRBD1. CDR1 SNHLY and CDR2 FYNNEI come from the germline V gene. Germline trimming cut 5 bases from V and 4 bases from J; bases unmatched to any gene: 1. The CDR3 covers 12 residues. CDR3 DNA: TGTGCCAGCAGTACAGGGGCCTATGGCTACACCTTC. This codes for CASSTGAYGYTF.

In this sample, this clone turned up a few times. This chain uses TRBV5-5 with TRBJ1-6; TRBD1 might be the D (5 bases). CDR3 length equals 14 residues. Germline V gene sequence: CDR1 SGHKS, CDR2 YYEKEE (reference sequence). V was trimmed by 2 bases and J by 10 bases, leaving 13 bases between them. The CDR3 sequence: CASSLELTVSPLHF. Here the CDR3 DNA reads TGTGCCAGCAGCTTAGAATTGACAGTGTCACCCCTCCACTTT.

CDR3 bases: TGTGCCAGCAGCTTGAGGCTAGCGGGACGCACAGATACGCAGTATTTT. Its translation: CASSLRLAGRTDTQYF. The chain uses TRBV5-6 and TRBJ2-3, with 9 nucleotides matching TRBD2. V lost 1 base to trimming and J lost 1 base; unmatched junction nucleotides: 4. The CDR3 contains 16 residues. Looked up from germline, CDR1 is SGHDT and CDR2 is YYEEEE.

The rearrangement joins TRBV5-1 to TRBJ1-1; weak D call: TRBD1 (5 bases). Trimming took 5 bases from V and 8 from J, leaving 13 bases between them. Germline V gene data show CDR1 as SGHRS and CDR2 as YFSETQ. This CDR3 spans 12 amino acids. The DNA of the CDR3 is TGCGCCAGCAGTACTCAGGGTTTAGAAGCTTTCTTT. Translation gives CASSTQGLEAFF.

The V and J genes are TRBV11-2 and TRBJ2-6; the D is unclear. CDR3 length equals 15 residues. Trimming removed 5 bases from V and 0 bases from J, with 8 bases in between. CDR1 is SGHAT, CDR2 FQNNGV, per germline. The CDR3, as DNA: TGTGCCAGCAGCAAGAGAGACTCTGGGGCCAACGTCCTGACTTTC. Translation: CASSKRDSGANVLTF.